These 11 T cell receptor beta chains share one sample of origin, sequenced in a study of blood T cell repertoires in COVID-19. Produced via immunoSEQ multiplex PCR; TCRdb's table is partial and in-frame only. The sample includes roughly 80,000 clones, about 78% seen only once; the top ten take approximately 16%. Sequencing was done on a sample of peripheral blood. These receptor sequences come from a human donor in a cohort sampled during active COVID-19.

V is TRBV19 and J is TRBJ1-4; D is perhaps TRBD1 (5 bases). The CDR3 is made up of 14 amino acids. The V end lost 2 bases, the J end lost 8 bases, and 12 bases lay between the germline ends. Germline assignment: CDR1 LNHDA and CDR2 SQIVND (reference sequence). The CDR3 bases are TGTGCCAGTAGTATACAGGGAATTGGGGAAAAACTGTTTTTT. Translation: CASSIQGIGEKLFF.

The chain couples TRBV11-3 to TRBJ2-2; D is unresolved. V dropped 5 bases and J dropped 8 bases, with 9 bases sitting between them. The CDR3 runs to 12 residues. Germline-derived CDR1 and CDR2 are SGHNT and YENEEA. CDR3 in amino acids: CASSRPMGELFF. The DNA of the CDR3 is TGTGCCAGCAGCCGCCCTATGGGGGAGCTGTTTTTT.

CDR3 sequence: CASSPGDRGRGQPQHF. DNA of the CDR3: TGTGCCAGCAGCCCTGGGGACAGGGGGCGCGGTCAGCCCCAGCATTTT. This chain links TRBV6-2 or TRBV6-3 with TRBJ1-5; 12 bases map to TRBD1. The CDR3 spans 16 residues. V was clipped by 6 bases and J by 6 bases; unmatched bases: 9. CDR1 is MNHEY and CDR2 is SVGEGT in the germline V gene.

This sequence joins TRBV11-3 and TRBJ1-1; tentatively, D is TRBD1 (6 bases). Trimming stripped 2 bases from V and 3 bases from J, with 16 bases between. Germline V gene data show CDR1 as SGHNT and CDR2 as YENEEA. The length of the CDR3 is 16 residues. The CDR3 reads CASSLYGGGPYTEAFF. DNA for the CDR3: TGTGCCAGCAGCTTATATGGGGGCGGCCCTTACACTGAAGCTTTCTTT.

The chain carries TRBV5-6 and TRBJ1-6, with D possibly matching TRBD1 (6 bases). Germline V gives CDR1 SGHDT, CDR2 YYEEEE. CDR3 length equals 17 residues. The V end was cut by 4 bases, the J end by 0 bases, with 14 bases between. The CDR3 DNA reads TGTGCCAGCAGCGCCGGGACATCTAGCTCCTATAATTCACCCCTCCACTTT. Translated: CASSAGTSSSYNSPLHF.

The genes are TRBV15 and TRBJ2-3; D possibly corresponds to TRBD2 (5 bases). Germline values: CDR1 LNHNV, CDR2 YYDKDF (reference sequence). The CDR3 spans 13 residues. The germline V and J ends were trimmed by 6 bases and 3 bases, with 10 bases remaining between them. The CDR3 DNA reads TGTGCCACCAGGAGGGTTGGTACAGATACGCAGTATTTT. This sequence encodes CATRRVGTDTQYF.

This chain links TRBV29-1 with TRBJ2-7, with D possibly matching TRBD1 (6 bases). Deletions cut 4 bases from V and 0 bases from J, with 7 bases between. This CDR3 is built from 12 residues. Germline V gives CDR1 SQVTM, CDR2 ANQGSEA. The CDR3 DNA sequence: TGCAGCGTTGTCAGGGGCTCCTACGAGCAGTACTTC. The encoded protein is CSVVRGSYEQYF.

The V call is TRBV9, the J call TRBJ2-5, with TRBD1 matching over 10 bases. The V gene end was trimmed by 1 base and the J gene end by 5 bases; junction bases not matched to a gene: 11. CDR3 length: 17 amino acids. Germline V gene sequence: CDR1 SGDLS, CDR2 YYNGEE. The CDR3 sequence is CASSVSDRGPEEETQYF. The CDR3 DNA reads TGTGCCAGCAGCGTAAGTGACAGGGGGCCGGAGGAGGAGACCCAGTACTTC.

The chain couples TRBV27 to TRBJ1-2; no definite D call. The germline V gene encodes CDR1 MNHEY and CDR2 SMNVEV (reference sequence). Trimming removed 5 bases from V and 3 bases from J, with 13 bases in between. This CDR3 is 14 amino acids long. CDR3: CASSPNRDYYGYTF. The CDR3 DNA reads as TGTGCCAGCAGTCCCAACAGAGATTACTATGGCTACACCTTC.

CDR3 sequence: CASTTGGGFYNEQFF. CDR3 DNA: TGTGCCAGCACCACAGGGGGCGGCTTCTACAATGAGCAGTTCTTC. The rearrangement links TRBV9 to TRBJ2-1; 9 bases are shared with TRBD1. This CDR3 comprises 15 residues. V trimming: 6 bases; J trimming: 3 bases; junction bases outside the gene matches: 7. Germline-derived CDR1 and CDR2 are SGDLS and YYNGEE.

A single count supports this clone. The chain recombines TRBV6-2 or TRBV6-3 with TRBJ2-7; 9 bases line up with TRBD2. Germline CDR1 MNHEY, CDR2 SVGEGT. V shed 0 bases, J shed 4 bases, and the junction held 4 bases outside the gene matches. CDR3 size: 15 residues. CDR3 in amino acids: CASSYSGLAGYEQYV. The CDR3, as DNA: TGTGCCAGCAGTTACTCCGGGCTAGCGGGATACGAGCAGTACGTC.